This T cell receptor beta chain originates from a study of PD-1 blockade in classical Hodgkin lymphoma. Findings and caveats of the study: Newly diagnosed patients had diversity similar to the baseline diversity of complete responders. CD4+ but not CD8+ TCR diversity rose significantly by C4D1. Healthy donors were reported to have higher baseline TCR diversity than newly diagnosed patients.

Method: immunoSEQ multiplex PCR; TCRdb's copy keeps in-frame clones and lacks some. The table lists more than 50,000 clones, about nine tenths of them singletons. This CDR3 has 16 residues. V shed 1 base, J shed 5 bases, and the junction held 5 bases outside the gene matches. CDR1 is KGHSH and CDR2 is LQKENI in the germline V gene. Relapse after autologous stem cell transplantation occurred in every patient, and brentuximab vedotin exposure varied. Classification of best responses gave complete response, partial response or progressive disease. Of note for this clone: The antigen is undetermined.

Sequencing used peripheral blood mononuclear cells (PBMCs), obtained at baseline. V usage is TRBV18 and J usage is TRBJ2-4; TRBD2 agrees at 10 bases. This sequence was found in a human donor with classical Hodgkin lymphoma. CDR3 sequence: CASSPRSGGAENIQYF. CDR3 bases: TGTGCCAGCTCACCACGAAGCGGGGGGGCCGAAAACATTCAGTACTTC.